The 3 T cell receptor beta chains presented below share a single source sample, sequenced in a study of blood T cell repertoires in COVID-19. Here immunoSEQ multiplex PCR was the method, and the copy in TCRdb shows in-frame clones only, minus some. The data contain some 83,000 clones, roughly 90% of them singletons. The sample comprised peripheral blood. Receptor source: a man aged 45 to 65 with acute or convalescent COVID-19.

The rearrangement joins TRBV15 to TRBJ1-3, with D unresolved. V lost 0 bases and J 3 bases, leaving 3 bases between the germline ends. In germline, CDR1 is LNHNV, CDR2 YYDKDF (reference sequence). The CDR3 has 13 residues. The CDR3 DNA sequence: TGTGCCACCAGCAGAGATTATGGAAACACCATATATTTT. Translated: CATSRDYGNTIYF.

This chain joins TRBV5-1 and TRBJ1-2; D gene ambiguous. Germline V lookup: CDR1 SGHRS, CDR2 YFSETQ. The length of the CDR3 is 15 residues. The V end was cut by 0 bases, the J end by 4 bases, with 13 bases between. CDR3 coding DNA: TGCGCCAGCAGCTTGGGGGCCCGGCGTGGCTATGGCTACACCTTC. Its protein product is CASSLGARRGYGYTF.

The chain is built from TRBV11-2 and TRBJ1-2, with 7 bases identical to TRBD1. The V gene end was trimmed by 2 bases and the J gene end by 3 bases; junction bases not matched to a gene: 6. The CDR3 totals 15 residues. In germline, CDR1 is SGHAT, CDR2 FQNNGV. CDR3 loop: CASSLYRGRDYGYTF. The CDR3 region has the DNA TGTGCCAGCAGCTTATACAGGGGTAGAGACTATGGCTACACCTTC. The full variable domain, its missing parts supplied by reference TRBV11-2 and TRBJ1-2, is EAGVAQSPRYKIIEKRQSVAFWCNPISGHATLYWYQQILGQGPKLLIQFQNNGVVDDSQLPKDRFSAERLKGVDSTLKIQPAKLEDSAVYLCASSLYRGRDYGYTFGSGTRLTVV.